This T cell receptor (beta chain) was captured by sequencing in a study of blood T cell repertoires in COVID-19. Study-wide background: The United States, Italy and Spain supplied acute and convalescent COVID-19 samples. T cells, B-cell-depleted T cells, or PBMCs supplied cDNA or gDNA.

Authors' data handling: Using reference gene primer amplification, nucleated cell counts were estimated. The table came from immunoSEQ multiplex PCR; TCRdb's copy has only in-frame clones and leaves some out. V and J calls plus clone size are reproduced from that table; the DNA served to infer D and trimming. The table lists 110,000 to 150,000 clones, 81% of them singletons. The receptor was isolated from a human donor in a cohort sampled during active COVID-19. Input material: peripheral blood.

CDR3 loop: CSVSGAEETQYF. In DNA form, the CDR3 reads TGCAGCGTTAGCGGGGCCGAAGAGACCCAGTACTTC. This chain connects TRBV29-1 to TRBJ2-5, with 7 positions matching TRBD2. Germline values: CDR1 SQVTM, CDR2 ANQGSEA. The CDR3 has 12 amino acids. Trimming cost V 5 bases and J 3 bases; bases outside gene matches: 3. The full variable domain, with the rest looked up from reference TRBV29-1 and TRBJ2-5, is SAVISQKPSRDICQRGTSLTIQCQVDSQVTMMFWYRQQPGQSLTLIATANQGSEATYESGFVIDKFPISRPNLTFSTLTVSNMSPEDSSIYLCSVSGAEETQYFGPGTRLLVL.